A selection of T cell receptor beta chains follows, all from one sample in a study of T-cell memory formation after mild COVID-19. MiXCR, applied by TCRdb to the 5' RACE reads, yields one record per CDR3 protein. The data show 400,000 or so distinct CDR3 sequences, 20% to 25% seen once. Sample: PBMCs or a T cell subset sorted from them (not recorded which). These receptors were collected from an adult woman who had mild COVID-19 (a few samples of this study predate the infection). Cell type and time point are not known. CDR3s include the opening cysteine and the closing phenylalanine or tryptophan. The D gene is left open where the match is weak. Part of the rows lack a size; the others show once, few, many or a class for expanded clones.

NA,TRBJ2-1,NA,TRBV4-2,CASSQEGDGYNEQFF,TGTGCCAGCAGCCAGGAGGGAGATGGTTACAATGAGCAGTTCTTC
NA,TRBJ1-2,NA,TRBV30,CALTSNQGWDGYTF,TGTGCCCTCACGTCCAACCAGGGGTGGGATGGCTACACCTTC
many,TRBJ2-7,TRBD2,TRBV12-5,CASGSWLAGGSSYEQYF,TGTGCTAGTGGTTCATGGCTAGCGGGCGGTAGCTCCTACGAGCAGTACTTC
few,TRBJ2-1,NA,TRBV5-1,CASSSLGPPDEQFF,TGCGCCAGCAGCTCTTTGGGTCCCCCGGATGAGCAGTTCTTC
few,TRBJ2-1,TRBD2,TRBV14,CASSRLGLADQYNEQFF,TGTGCCAGCAGCCGTTTGGGACTAGCGGACCAGTACAATGAGCAGTTCTTC
NA,TRBJ2-2,TRBD2,TRBV7-2,CASRQGLAGTGELFF,TGTGCCAGCAGACAGGGCTTAGCGGGGACCGGGGAGCTGTTTTTT
NA,TRBJ2-3,TRBD2,TRBV5-1,CASSWGLAGGLTDTQYF,TGCGCCAGCAGCTGGGGACTAGCGGGGGGTCTTACAGATACGCAGTATTTT
few,TRBJ2-5,NA,TRBV6-2/TRBV6-3,CASSYGTGLQETQYF,TGTGCCAGCAGTTACGGAACAGGATTACAAGAGACCCAGTACTTC
NA,TRBJ2-2,NA,TRBV9,CASKGSGGPTGELFF,TGTGCCAGCAAGGGTAGCGGAGGCCCCACCGGGGAGCTGTTTTTT
NA,TRBJ1-6,TRBD1,TRBV7-6,CASSATGTGLSPLHF,TGTGCCAGCAGCGCGACCGGGACAGGGCTTTCACCCCTCCACTTT
few,TRBJ2-1,NA,TRBV29-1,CSVERQDNEQFF,TGCAGCGTTGAACGACAGGACAATGAGCAGTTCTTC
many,TRBJ2-7,TRBD1,TRBV7-2,CASSLAGTGGGYEQYF,TGTGCCAGCAGCTTAGCCGGGACAGGGGGCGGTTACGAGCAGTACTTC
many,TRBJ2-3,NA,TRBV10-3,CAISEDGAPGLRYF,TGTGCCATCAGTGAGGACGGCGCGCCAGGTCTCCGGTATTTT
NA,TRBJ2-2,TRBD1,TRBV6-5,CASSPRPGTGYTGELFF,TGTGCCAGCAGTCCCCGCCCCGGGACAGGGTACACCGGGGAGCTGTTTTTT
NA,TRBJ2-7,NA,TRBV27,CASSRGPGYEQYF,TGTGCCAGCAGCCGGGGACCGGGCTACGAGCAGTACTTC
NA,TRBJ2-3,TRBD1,TRBV3-1,CASRQGGDTQYF,TGTGCCAGCAGACAGGGGGGAGATACGCAGTATTTT
many,TRBJ1-2,NA,TRBV6-1,CASSDQGQFYGYTF,TGTGCCAGCAGTGATCAAGGGCAGTTCTATGGCTACACCTTC
NA,TRBJ2-1,TRBD2,TRBV6-5,CAVLAGGGDNEQFF,TGTGCCGTTTTAGCGGGAGGGGGGGACAATGAGCAGTTCTTC
NA,TRBJ2-1,TRBD2,TRBV5-4,CASRIAGGPNEQFF,TGTGCCAGCAGGATAGCGGGAGGGCCAAATGAGCAGTTCTTC
NA,TRBJ2-1,TRBD2,TRBV20-1,CSARDRLAGEHEQFF,TGCAGTGCTAGAGATCGGCTAGCGGGAGAGCATGAGCAGTTCTTC
few,TRBJ1-2,TRBD1,TRBV15,CATSRVRQGRNGYTF,TGTGCCACCAGCAGAGTTCGACAGGGCAGGAATGGCTACACCTTC
few,TRBJ2-5,NA,TRBV12-3/TRBV12-4,CASSLGVRGTQETQYF,TGTGCCAGCAGTTTAGGGGTGCGGGGTACCCAAGAGACCCAGTACTTC
few,TRBJ1-1,TRBD1,TRBV29-1,CSVAQGARGTEAFF,TGCAGCGTTGCCCAGGGGGCGAGAGGGACTGAAGCTTTCTTT
few,TRBJ1-6,NA,TRBV3-1,CASSQEVPNSPLHF,TGTGCCAGCAGCCAAGAGGTACCGAACTCACCCCTCCACTTT